Here is one T cell receptor (beta chain) with its context. No antigen is known for it. Amplification used 60 Vbeta primers and 13 Jbeta primers. Repertoires were generated with immunoSEQ multiplex PCR, while TCRdb's copy carries only in-frame clones and drops some. This repertoire includes approximately 180,000 clones. CDR3 length equals 14 residues. Germline CDR1 is SGHRS and CDR2 is YFSETQ. V lost 6 bases to trimming and J lost 5 bases, with 15 bases between them. This sample is drawn from a study of cytomegalovirus exposure and HLA in healthy donors. The overall study: Roughly 80 million unique TCRs from HLA-typed donors were held in an early data release. The study's findings and limits: Previous analysis showed most TCR beta V segments were productive about 87% or about 30% of the time. Cytomegalovirus association was listed for 164 TCR beta chains.

Sequencing used PBMCs. This TCR was sampled from a man aged 25 to 45 in good health and CMV-seronegative. The chain carries TRBV5-1 and TRBJ2-1; D is perhaps TRBD1 (5 bases). CDR3 nucleotide sequence: TGCGCCAGCACCCTGGGGCAGGGTAACAATGAGCAGTTCTTC. The encoded protein is CASTLGQGNNEQFF.